This T cell receptor (beta chain) appears in the sequencing data of a study of vaccination effects on CD4 cells after COVID-19. Study information: It was a median of 72 days after the second dose that post-vaccine samples were obtained. Study-wide results and caveats: Marked contraction was observed in infection-induced and vaccine-induced clones late after vaccination.

Germline V gene lookup returns CDR1 MNHEY and CDR2 SVGAGI. V shed 9 bases, J shed 3 bases, and the junction held 8 bases outside the gene matches. The CDR3 length is 14 residues. About this clone: As yet, its antigen is unknown.

The data were produced by immunoSEQ multiplex PCR, yet TCRdb's version contains in-frame clones alone and is incomplete. The data show roughly 40,000 clones, around two thirds seen once. The authors isolated CD4+ T cells after around nine days of culture. Everyone in the study got two shots of either the BNT162b2 or mRNA-1273 vaccine. The sequence was collected from a human donor who received a COVID-19 vaccine. Source: CD4+ T cells from PBMCs cultured without peptide, taken after COVID-19 vaccination. The chain uses TRBV6-5 and TRBJ2-7, with 10 nucleotides matching TRBD2. CDR3 nucleotides: TGTGCCAGTCGAAGGCTAGCGGGAGTCTACGAGCAGTACTTC. It is translated as CASRRLAGVYEQYF.